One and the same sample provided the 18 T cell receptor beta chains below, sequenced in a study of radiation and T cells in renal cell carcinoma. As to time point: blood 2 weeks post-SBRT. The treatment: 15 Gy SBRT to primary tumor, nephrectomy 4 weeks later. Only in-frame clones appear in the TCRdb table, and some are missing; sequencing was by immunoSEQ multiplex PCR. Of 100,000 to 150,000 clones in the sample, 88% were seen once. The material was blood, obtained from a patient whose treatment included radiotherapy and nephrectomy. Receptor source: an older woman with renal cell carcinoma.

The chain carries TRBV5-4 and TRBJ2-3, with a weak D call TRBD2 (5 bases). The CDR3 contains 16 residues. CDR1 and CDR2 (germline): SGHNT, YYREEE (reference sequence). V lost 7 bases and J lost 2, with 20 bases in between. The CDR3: CASVPPGRPPTDTQYF. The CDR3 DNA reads TGTGCCAGCGTGCCGCCGGGAAGGCCCCCCACAGATACGCAGTATTTT.

CDR3 region: CASSLGGKAGANVLTF. In DNA form, the CDR3 reads TGTGCCAGCAGCTTAGGGGGGAAGGCTGGGGCCAACGTCCTGACTTTC. V and J are TRBV5-8 and TRBJ2-6; D assignment may be TRBD1 or TRBD2 (6 bases each). The CDR3 spans 16 residues. The ends were cut back, 2 bases at V and 2 bases at J, with 11 bases in the middle. Germline-derived CDR1 and CDR2 are SGHTS and YDEGEE.

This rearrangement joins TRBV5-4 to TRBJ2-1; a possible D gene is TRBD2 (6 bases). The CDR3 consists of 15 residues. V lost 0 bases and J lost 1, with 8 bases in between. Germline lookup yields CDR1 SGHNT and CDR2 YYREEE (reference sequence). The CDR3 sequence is CASSLAGVSYNEQFF. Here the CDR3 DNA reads TGTGCCAGCAGCTTGGCGGGGGTGTCCTACAATGAGCAGTTCTTC.

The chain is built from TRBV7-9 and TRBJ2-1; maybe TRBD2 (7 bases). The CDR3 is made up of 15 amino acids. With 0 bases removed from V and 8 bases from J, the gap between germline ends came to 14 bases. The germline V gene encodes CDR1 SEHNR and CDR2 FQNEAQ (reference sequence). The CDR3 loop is CASSLAGGPLDEQFF. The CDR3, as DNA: TGTGCCAGCAGCTTAGCGGGGGGGCCACTCGATGAGCAGTTCTTC. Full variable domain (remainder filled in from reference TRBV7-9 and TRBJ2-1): DTGVSQNPRHKITKRGQNVTFRCDPISEHNRLYWYRQTLGQGPEFLTYFQNEAQLEKSRLLSDRFSAERPKGSFSTLEIQRTEQGDSAMYLCASSLAGGPLDEQFFGPGTRLTVL.

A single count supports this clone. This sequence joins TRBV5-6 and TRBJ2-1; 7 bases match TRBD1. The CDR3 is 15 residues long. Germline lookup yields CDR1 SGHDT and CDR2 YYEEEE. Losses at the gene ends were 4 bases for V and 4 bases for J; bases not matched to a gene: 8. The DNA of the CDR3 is TGTGCCAGCAGCCCCCGGGACAGACTGTACAATGAGCAGTTCTTC. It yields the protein CASSPRDRLYNEQFF.

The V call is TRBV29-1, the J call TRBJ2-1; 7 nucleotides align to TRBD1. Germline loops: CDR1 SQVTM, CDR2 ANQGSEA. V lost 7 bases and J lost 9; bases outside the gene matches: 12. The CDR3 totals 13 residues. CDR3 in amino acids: CSAREGANGEQFF. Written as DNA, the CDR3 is TGCAGCGCTCGTGAGGGGGCCAATGGTGAGCAGTTCTTC.

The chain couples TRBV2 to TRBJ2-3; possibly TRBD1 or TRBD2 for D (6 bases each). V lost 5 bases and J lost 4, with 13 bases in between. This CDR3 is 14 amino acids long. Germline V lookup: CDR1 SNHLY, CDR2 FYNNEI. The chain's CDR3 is CASSLQGRPDTQYF. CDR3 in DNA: TGTGCCAGCAGTTTGCAGGGGAGGCCAGATACGCAGTATTTT.

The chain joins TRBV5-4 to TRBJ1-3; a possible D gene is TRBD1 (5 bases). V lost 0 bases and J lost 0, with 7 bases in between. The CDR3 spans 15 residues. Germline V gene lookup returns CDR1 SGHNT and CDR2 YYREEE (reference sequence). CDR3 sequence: CASSLGGRSGNTIYF. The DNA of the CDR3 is TGTGCCAGCAGCTTGGGGGGCCGCTCTGGAAACACCATATATTTT.

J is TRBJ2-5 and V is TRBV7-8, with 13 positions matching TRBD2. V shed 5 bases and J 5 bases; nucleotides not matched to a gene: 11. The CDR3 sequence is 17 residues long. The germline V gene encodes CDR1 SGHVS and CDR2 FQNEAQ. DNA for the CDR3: TGTGCCAGCAGCCAAACTAGCGGGGGGGCAATAGCGGAGACCCAGTACTTC. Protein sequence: CASSQTSGGAIAETQYF.

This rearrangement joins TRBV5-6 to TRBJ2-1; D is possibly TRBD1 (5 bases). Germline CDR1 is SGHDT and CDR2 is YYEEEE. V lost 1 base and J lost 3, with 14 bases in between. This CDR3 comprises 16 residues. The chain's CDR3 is CASSLYSRVLYNEQFF. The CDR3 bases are TGTGCCAGCAGCTTGTACTCCAGGGTCCTCTACAATGAGCAGTTCTTC.

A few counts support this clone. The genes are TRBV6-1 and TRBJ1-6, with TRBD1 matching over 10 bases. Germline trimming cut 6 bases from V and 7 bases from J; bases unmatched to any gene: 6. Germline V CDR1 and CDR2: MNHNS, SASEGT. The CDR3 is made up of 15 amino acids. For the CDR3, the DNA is TGTGCCAGCAGCACCTCGGACAGGGGGAATTCACCCCTCCACTTT. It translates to CASSTSDRGNSPLHF.

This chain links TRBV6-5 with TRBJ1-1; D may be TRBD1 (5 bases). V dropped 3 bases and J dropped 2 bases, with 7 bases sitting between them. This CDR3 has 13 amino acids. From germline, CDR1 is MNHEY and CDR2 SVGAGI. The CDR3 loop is CASSYQGNTEAFF. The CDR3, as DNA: TGTGCCAGCAGTTATCAGGGTAACACTGAAGCTTTCTTT.

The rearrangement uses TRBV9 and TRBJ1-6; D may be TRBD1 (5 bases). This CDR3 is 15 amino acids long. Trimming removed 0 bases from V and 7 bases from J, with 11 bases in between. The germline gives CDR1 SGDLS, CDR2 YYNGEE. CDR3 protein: CASSVGSGLNSPLHF. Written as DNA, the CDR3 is TGTGCCAGCAGCGTAGGGTCAGGGTTAAATTCACCCCTCCACTTT.

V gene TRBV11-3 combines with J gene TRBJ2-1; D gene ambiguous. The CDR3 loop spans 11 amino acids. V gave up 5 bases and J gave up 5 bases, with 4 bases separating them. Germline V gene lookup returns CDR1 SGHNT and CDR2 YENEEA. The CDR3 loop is CASSVNNEQFF. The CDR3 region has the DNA TGTGCCAGCAGCGTAAACAATGAGCAGTTCTTC. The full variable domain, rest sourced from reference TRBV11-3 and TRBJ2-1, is EAGVVQSPRYKIIEKKQPVAFWCNPISGHNTLYWYLQNLGQGPELLIRYENEEAVDDSQLPKDRFSAERLKGVDSTLKIQPAELGDSAVYLCASSVNNEQFFGPGTRLTVL.

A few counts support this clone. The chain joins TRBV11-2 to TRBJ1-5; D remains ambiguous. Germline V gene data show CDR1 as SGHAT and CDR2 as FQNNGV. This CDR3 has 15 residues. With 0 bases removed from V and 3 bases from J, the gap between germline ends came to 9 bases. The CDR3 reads CASSLDLRINQPQHF. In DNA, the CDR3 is TGTGCCAGCAGCTTAGATTTGAGAATCAATCAGCCCCAGCATTTT.

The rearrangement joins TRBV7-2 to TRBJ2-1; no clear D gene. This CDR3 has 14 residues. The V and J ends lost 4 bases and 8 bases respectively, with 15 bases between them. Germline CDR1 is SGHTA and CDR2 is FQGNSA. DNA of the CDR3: TGTGCCAGCAGCTCCCCGGTTCTCTTGGATGAGCAGTTCTTC. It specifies CASSSPVLLDEQFF.

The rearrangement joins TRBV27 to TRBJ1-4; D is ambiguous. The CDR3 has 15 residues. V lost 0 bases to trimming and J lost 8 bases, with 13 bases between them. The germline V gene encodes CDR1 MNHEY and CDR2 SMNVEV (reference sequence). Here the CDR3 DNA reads TGTGCCAGCAGTTTATCGGGGATGGGGAGGGAAAAACTGTTTTTT. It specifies CASSLSGMGREKLFF.

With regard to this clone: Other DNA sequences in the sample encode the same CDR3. CDR3 in DNA: TGTGCCAGCAGCTTACAGGGGGCTTGGGGCTACACCTTC. Residues: CASSLQGAWGYTF. The J gene is TRBJ1-2, the V gene TRBV7-2, with 8 bases matching TRBD1. J was trimmed by 8 bases and V by 2 bases; bases with no gene match: 4. CDR3 size: 13 residues. Germline V CDR1 and CDR2: SGHTA, FQGNSA.